The rows below give T cell receptor beta chains drawn from one sample of a study of early T cells in non-severe SARS-CoV-2 infection. TCRdb recomputed calls from the 5' RACE reads with MiXCR, one row per CDR3 protein. The table includes some 41,000 distinct CDR3 sequences, 5.8% detected once. The sequenced sample consisted of whole blood. The origin of the receptors is an adult who was a healthcare worker with PCR-confirmed SARS-CoV-2 infection or an uninfected control (not recorded which). The CDR3 runs from the conserved cysteine through the conserved F or W. D genes are given only for firm matches. The size entry is marked missing in some rows and otherwise reads once, few, many or a size class.

D gene: TRBD1
V gene: TRBV24-1
CDR3 length: 17
J gene: TRBJ2-2
clone size: many
CDR3 DNA: TGTGCCACCAGTGAGGGACAGGGCATGTTTGGCACCGGGGAGCTGTTTTTT
CDR3 protein: CATSEGQGMFGTGELFF

D gene: TRBD2
V gene: TRBV20-1
CDR3 length: 13
J gene: TRBJ2-7
clone size: few
CDR3 DNA: TGCAGTGCCATAGCGGGTCCCGCCTACGAGCAGTACTTC
CDR3 protein: CSAIAGPAYEQYF

D gene: TRBD2
V gene: TRBV5-1
CDR3 length: 16
J gene: TRBJ2-3
clone size: few
CDR3 DNA: TGCGCCAGCAGGCAAACGACTAGCGGGAGAACAGATACGCAGTATTTT
CDR3 protein: CASRQTTSGRTDTQYF

D gene: -
V gene: TRBV7-2
CDR3 length: 12
J gene: TRBJ2-1
clone size: many
CDR3 DNA: TGTGCCAGCAGCTTAGATCCCAGAAGGCAGTTCTTC
CDR3 protein: CASSLDPRRQFF

D gene: TRBD2
V gene: TRBV7-3
CDR3 length: 20
J gene: TRBJ2-3
clone size: many
CDR3 DNA: TGTGCCAGCAGCTTAAATGGGTGGTCTAGCGGGGGCCTGGGCACAGATACGCAGTATTTT
CDR3 protein: CASSLNGWSSGGLGTDTQYF

D gene: TRBD2
V gene: TRBV20-1
CDR3 length: 14
J gene: TRBJ2-1
clone size: few
CDR3 DNA: TGCAGTGCCCCCAGGACTAGCGCCGACAATGAGCAGTTCTTC
CDR3 protein: CSAPRTSADNEQFF

D gene: -
V gene: TRBV21-1
CDR3 length: 14
J gene: TRBJ2-7
clone size: many
CDR3 DNA: TGTGCCAGCAGCAAAGATGGCAGTGACTACGAGCAGTACTTC
CDR3 protein: CASSKDGSDYEQYF

D gene: -
V gene: TRBV10-1
CDR3 length: 14
J gene: TRBJ1-2
clone size: many
CDR3 DNA: TGCGCCAGCAGTGTCGAGGTTCCTAACTATGGCTACACCTTC
CDR3 protein: CASSVEVPNYGYTF

D gene: -
V gene: TRBV3-1
CDR3 length: 12
J gene: TRBJ1-1
clone size: many
CDR3 DNA: TGTGCCAGCAGCCAGGGGGACACTGAAGCTTTCTTT
CDR3 protein: CASSQGDTEAFF

D gene: -
V gene: TRBV7-9
CDR3 length: 14
J gene: TRBJ2-5
clone size: many
CDR3 DNA: TGTGCCAGCAGCTTAGCGGGGCTTCAAGAGACCCAGTACTTC
CDR3 protein: CASSLAGLQETQYF

D gene: TRBD2
V gene: TRBV20-1
CDR3 length: 19
J gene: TRBJ2-1
clone size: -
CDR3 DNA: TGCAGTGCTAGAACCTTCAAAGCGGGAGGCACTCTTGCATACAATGAGCAGTTCTTC
CDR3 protein: CSARTFKAGGTLAYNEQFF

D gene: TRBD2
V gene: TRBV12-3/TRBV12-4
CDR3 length: 17
J gene: TRBJ2-3
clone size: many
CDR3 DNA: TGTGCCAGCAGTTTAGCGCAAACGGGAGGAAAGACAGATACGCAGTATTTT
CDR3 protein: CASSLAQTGGKTDTQYF

D gene: -
V gene: TRBV30
CDR3 length: 15
J gene: TRBJ1-1
clone size: many
CDR3 DNA: TGTGCCTGGAGACGGAGGGGAGCCCTTGGCGCTGAAGCTTTCTTT
CDR3 protein: CAWRRRGALGAEAFF

D gene: -
V gene: TRBV19
CDR3 length: 16
J gene: TRBJ1-3
clone size: many
CDR3 DNA: TGTGCCAGTAGTACCCGACACGTACTCTCTGGAAACACCATATATTTT
CDR3 protein: CASSTRHVLSGNTIYF

D gene: -
V gene: TRBV20-1
CDR3 length: 14
J gene: TRBJ2-7
clone size: -
CDR3 DNA: TGCAGTGCTCTGGACAACTATATACCCTACGAGCAGTACTTC
CDR3 protein: CSALDNYIPYEQYF

D gene: -
V gene: TRBV6-2/TRBV6-3
CDR3 length: 13
J gene: TRBJ2-2
clone size: many
CDR3 DNA: TGTGCCAGCAGTCCCCTAGCGAACCGGGAGCTGTTTTTT
CDR3 protein: CASSPLANRELFF

D gene: -
V gene: TRBV28
CDR3 length: 13
J gene: TRBJ2-4
clone size: few
CDR3 DNA: TGTGCCAGCAACCTACAGGGTGGAGACATTCAGTACTTC
CDR3 protein: CASNLQGGDIQYF

D gene: -
V gene: TRBV7-2
CDR3 length: 15
J gene: TRBJ2-3
clone size: few
CDR3 DNA: TGTGCCAGCAGCTTAGGGGGACACCGCACAGATACGCAGTATTTT
CDR3 protein: CASSLGGHRTDTQYF

D gene: -
V gene: TRBV10-3
CDR3 length: 12
J gene: TRBJ2-1
clone size: many
CDR3 DNA: TGTGCCATCAGTGCCACCATGAATGAGCAGTTCTTC
CDR3 protein: CAISATMNEQFF

D gene: -
V gene: TRBV5-1
CDR3 length: 15
J gene: TRBJ2-7
clone size: many
CDR3 DNA: TGCGCCAGCAGTACCTTGGGGGGAGAGGGGTACGAGCAGTACTTC
CDR3 protein: CASSTLGGEGYEQYF

D gene: -
V gene: TRBV7-2
CDR3 length: 14
J gene: TRBJ2-3
clone size: many
CDR3 DNA: TGTGCCAGCAGCTTACGACAGACCACAGATACGCAGTATTTT
CDR3 protein: CASSLRQTTDTQYF

D gene: TRBD1
V gene: TRBV10-3
CDR3 length: 14
J gene: TRBJ2-4
clone size: -
CDR3 DNA: TGTGCCATCAGTGCTGGGACAGATAAAAACATTCAGTACTTC
CDR3 protein: CAISAGTDKNIQYF

D gene: -
V gene: TRBV6-2/TRBV6-3
CDR3 length: 14
J gene: TRBJ2-1
clone size: many
CDR3 DNA: TGTGCCAGCAGCCACCTAGAGGAGGGGGCTGAGCAGTTCTTC
CDR3 protein: CASSHLEEGAEQFF

D gene: -
V gene: TRBV9
CDR3 length: 15
J gene: TRBJ2-3
clone size: many
CDR3 DNA: TGTGCCAGCAGCGCCCGGGGATCTAGGGCAGATACGCAGTATTTT
CDR3 protein: CASSARGSRADTQYF

D gene: -
V gene: TRBV2
CDR3 length: 12
J gene: TRBJ2-5
clone size: many
CDR3 DNA: TGTGCCAGCAGTCTCAATCAAGAGACCCAGTACTTC
CDR3 protein: CASSLNQETQYF

D gene: -
V gene: TRBV27
CDR3 length: 15
J gene: TRBJ1-6
clone size: many
CDR3 DNA: TGTGCCAGCAGTTTTAGGGGATTTATAAATTCACCCCTCCACTTT
CDR3 protein: CASSFRGFINSPLHF

D gene: -
V gene: TRBV14
CDR3 length: 14
J gene: TRBJ1-1
clone size: few
CDR3 DNA: TGTGCCAGCAGCCCCCGGGGGATTTTCACTGAAGCTTTCTTT
CDR3 protein: CASSPRGIFTEAFF

D gene: TRBD2
V gene: TRBV7-9
CDR3 length: 12
J gene: TRBJ2-3
clone size: few
CDR3 DNA: TGTGCCAGCAGCCCCGGACTAGCGGGAAAGTATTTT
CDR3 protein: CASSPGLAGKYF

D gene: -
V gene: TRBV7-9
CDR3 length: 13
J gene: TRBJ2-5
clone size: -
CDR3 DNA: TGTGCCAGCAGCTTACCCCCGACCGAGACCCAGTACTTC
CDR3 protein: CASSLPPTETQYF

D gene: TRBD2
V gene: TRBV12-3/TRBV12-4
CDR3 length: 17
J gene: TRBJ2-3
clone size: many
CDR3 DNA: TGTGCCAGCGCCAGACCAAAGCGGGGGGTGATGGCAGATACGCAGTATTTT
CDR3 protein: CASARPKRGVMADTQYF

D gene: -
V gene: TRBV24-1
CDR3 length: 16
J gene: TRBJ2-1
clone size: few
CDR3 DNA: TGTGCCACCAGTGATTTCGGGGCGGAGGGATACAATGAGCAGTTCTTC
CDR3 protein: CATSDFGAEGYNEQFF

D gene: -
V gene: TRBV20-1
CDR3 length: 15
J gene: TRBJ1-1
clone size: many
CDR3 DNA: TGCAGTGCTCTCACCTTACAGGGCGTACGGACTGAAGCTTTCTTT
CDR3 protein: CSALTLQGVRTEAFF

D gene: -
V gene: TRBV7-2
CDR3 length: 13
J gene: TRBJ2-1
clone size: many
CDR3 DNA: TGTGCCAGCAGCTTAGTAGATAGGACAGAGCAGTTCTTC
CDR3 protein: CASSLVDRTEQFF

D gene: -
V gene: TRBV7-9
CDR3 length: 14
J gene: TRBJ2-5
clone size: -
CDR3 DNA: TGTGCCAGCAGAGGATTACAGGGAGGAGAGACCCAGTACTTC
CDR3 protein: CASRGLQGGETQYF

D gene: -
V gene: TRBV12-3/TRBV12-4
CDR3 length: 17
J gene: TRBJ2-5
clone size: many
CDR3 DNA: TGTGCCAGCAGCTCTCTGGCAGCTCGGACAAACCAAGAGACCCAGTACTTC
CDR3 protein: CASSSLAARTNQETQYF